Below, 30 T cell receptor beta chains from the same sample are listed, as sequenced in a study of CD8+CD57+ T cells in acquired aplastic anemia. The template used for profiling TCR beta VDJ and CDR3 was genomic DNA. MiXCR, run by TCRdb on the reads, gives a single entry per CDR3 protein. The sample lists about 200,000 distinct CDR3 sequences, 60% to 80% occurring once. CD8+CD57+ cell expansion had been shown by flow cytometry in patients chosen for sequencing. Sequencing input: sorted CD4+, CD8+, or CD8+CD57+ T cells (not recorded which) from PBMCs. The receptors shown here come from a human donor with aplastic anemia.

The CDR3 is CASSKIAGPQETQYF. The CDR3 nucleotides read TGTGCCAGCAGCAAAATAGCGGGGCCTCAAGAGACCCAGTACTTC. The V call is TRBV7-3, the J call TRBJ2-5, with 8 bases identical to TRBD2. With 5 bases clipped from V and 2 bases from J, the junction kept 7 bases outside the gene matches. Germline-derived CDR1 and CDR2 are SGHTA and FQGTGA. The CDR3 covers 15 residues.

The chain recombines TRBV7-8 with TRBJ1-6; no firm D call. Trimming took off 0 bases at V and 11 bases at J, with 17 bases between the two ends. The CDR3 runs 16 residues. Germline lookup yields CDR1 SGHVS and CDR2 FQNEAQ. This CDR3 is CASSLARAQINPPLHF. CDR3 DNA: TGTGCCAGCAGCTTAGCGAGGGCACAGATCAATCCACCCCTCCACTTT. Full variable domain (outside the CDR3, taken from reference TRBV7-8 and TRBJ1-6): GAGVSQSPRYKVAKRGQDVALRCDPISGHVSLFWYQQALGQGPEFLTYFQNEAQLDKSGLPSDRFFAERPEGSVSTLKIQRTQQEDSAVYLCASSLARAQINPPLHFGNGTRLTVT.

This clonotype was seen many times. The V and J genes are TRBV7-3 and TRBJ1-2; TRBD1 agrees at 7 bases. The CDR3 runs 14 residues. V shed 2 bases, J shed 2 bases, and the junction held 2 bases outside the gene matches. The germline V gene has CDR1 SGHTA and CDR2 FQGTGA. As DNA, the CDR3 is TGTGCCAGCAGCTTAGTAGGGGGCAACTATGGCTACACCTTC. Protein: CASSLVGGNYGYTF. The full variable domain, rest sourced from reference TRBV7-3 and TRBJ1-2, is GAGVSQTPSNKVTEKGKYVELRCDPISGHTALYWYRQSLGQGPEFLIYFQGTGAADDSGLPNDRFFAVRPEGSVSTLKIQRTERGDSAVYLCASSLVGGNYGYTFGSGTRLTVV.

Concerning this clonotype: Since no conserved phenylalanine or tryptophan closes the CDR3, a read error is the likely cause. No DNA is shown, since the ends of the CDR3 on it are uncertain; the CDR3 is the one TCRdb lists. This chain links TRBV5-1 with TRBJ1-2. Ends included, the CDR3 has 9 residues. Germline V gene data show CDR1 as SGHRS and CDR2 as YFSETQ. The CDR3 spells CASSGGDSY.

This clonotype was counted between two and nine times. The chain links TRBV25-1 to TRBJ2-6; possibly TRBD2 for D (5 bases). The CDR3 contains 15 residues. Per germline, CDR1 MGHDK and CDR2 SYGVNS. V was cut by 3 bases and J by 4 bases, with 10 bases left in between. The CDR3 nucleotides are TGTGCCAGCAGTGACCCCACGGGAGGGGCCAACGTCCTGACTTTC. Its translation is CASSDPTGGANVLTF.

This chain connects TRBV7-8 to TRBJ2-1; no clear D gene. CDR1 and CDR2 from the germline V gene are SGHVS and FQNEAQ. Trimming stripped 0 bases from V and 6 bases from J, with 15 bases between. CDR3 length equals 16 residues. The CDR3 is CASSLASRLASNEQFF. CDR3 nucleotide sequence: TGTGCCAGCAGCTTAGCTTCCAGGCTCGCATCCAATGAGCAGTTCTTC.

The chain joins TRBV7-2 to TRBJ1-6; D unclear. Germline loops: CDR1 SGHTA, CDR2 FQGNSA. V was cut by 5 bases and J by 5 bases, with 4 bases left in between. The CDR3 extends over 12 amino acids. The CDR3 is CASSPNNSPLHF. The DNA of the CDR3 is TGTGCCAGCAGCCCCAATAATTCACCCCTCCACTTT.

The J gene is TRBJ1-6, the V gene TRBV7-3; D is uncertain. The CDR3 loop spans 13 amino acids. Germline CDR1 reads SGHTA; CDR2 reads FQGTGA. V was cut by 4 bases and J by 8 bases, with 9 bases left in between. As DNA, the CDR3 is TGTGCCAGCAGCTCTTCGGGTGATTCACCCCTCCACTTT. Its protein is CASSSSGDSPLHF.

Turning to this clonotype: The CDR3 does not close with the conserved phenylalanine or tryptophan, likely indicating a read error. The chain links TRBV24-1 to TRBJ2-5; D remains unclear. The CDR3 runs to 14 residues. The germline V and J ends were trimmed by 3 bases and 0 bases, with 7 bases remaining between them. Germline loops: CDR1 KGHDR, CDR2 SFDVKD. Written as DNA, the CDR3 is TGTGCCACCAGTGATGACGACAACCAAGAGACCCAGTACCTC. Translation: CATSDDDNQETQYL.

This chain's CDR3 is CASTWNEDTEAFF. For the CDR3, the DNA is TGTGCCAGCACTTGGAATGAGGACACTGAAGCTTTCTTT. The V and J genes are TRBV6-1 and TRBJ1-1; D is undetermined. In germline, CDR1 is MNHNS, CDR2 SASEGT. This CDR3 spans 13 amino acids. V lost 7 bases to trimming and J lost 3 bases, with 12 bases between them.

The V gene is TRBV10-1, the J gene TRBJ2-7, with 7 nucleotides matching TRBD1. The CDR3 has 14 amino acids. V shed 7 bases, J shed 4 bases, and the junction held 10 bases outside the gene matches. Germline V lookup: CDR1 WNHNN, CDR2 SYGVQD (reference sequence). The CDR3 DNA reads TGCGCCAGCATCCGGGGCCACAGGGGATACGAGCAGTACTTC. It codes for CASIRGHRGYEQYF.

This clonotype appeared once. The rearrangement links TRBV20-1 to TRBJ2-3; D might be TRBD2 (6 bases). In germline, CDR1 is DFQATT, CDR2 SNEGSKA (reference sequence). There are 13 residues in the CDR3. V lost 2 bases to trimming and J lost 2 bases, with 8 bases between them. The CDR3 nucleotides are TGCAGTGCTAGAATACTAGCCACAGATACGCAGTATTTT. Translation: CSARILATDTQYF.

The V gene is TRBV5-5, the J gene TRBJ1-1; unclear D gene. Looked up from germline, CDR1 is SGHKS and CDR2 is YYEKEE (reference sequence). V gave up 3 bases and J gave up 0 bases, with 12 bases separating them. The CDR3 is 15 residues long. As DNA, the CDR3 is TGTGCCAGCAGCTCGTTGATGGGCATGAACACTGAAGCTTTCTTT. This sequence encodes CASSSLMGMNTEAFF.

This chain joins TRBV15 and TRBJ2-3; 11 nucleotides match TRBD1. Germline-derived CDR1 and CDR2 are LNHNV and YYDKDF (reference sequence). CDR3 length: 17 residues. The trim removed 3 bases at V and 5 bases at J, leaving 10 bases unmatched. CDR3 loop: CATSSSRSGQGGDTQYF. The CDR3 nucleotides are TGTGCCACCAGCAGCTCCAGGTCGGGACAGGGGGGAGATACGCAGTATTTT.

The chain recombines TRBV20-1 with TRBJ2-7; 8 bases agree with TRBD1. After removal of 3 bases from V and 7 bases from J, the junction contained 17 bases not matched to a gene. The CDR3 is made up of 16 amino acids. CDR1 is DFQATT and CDR2 is SNEGSKA in the germline V gene (reference sequence). The CDR3 DNA follows: TGCAGTGCTAGTAATCGAGGCGACAGGGGACTGTGGGAGCAGTACTTC. This encodes CSASNRGDRGLWEQYF.

This sequence joins TRBV12-3 or TRBV12-4 and TRBJ2-2; no clear D gene. The CDR3 has 11 residues. The V gene lost 8 bases and the J gene lost 6 bases, with 7 bases spanning the gap. In DNA form, the CDR3 reads TGTGCCAGCCCGAGCGCCGGGGAGCTGTTTTTT. The encoded protein is CASPSAGELFF.

In this sample, this clonotype turned up a few times. The rearrangement links TRBV7-6 to TRBJ2-7, with D maybe TRBD1 (6 bases). Germline-derived CDR1 and CDR2 are SGHVS and FNYEAQ. V lost 2 bases and J 5 bases, leaving 7 bases between the germline ends. The CDR3 covers 12 residues. CDR3 amino acids: CASSLQGHEQYF. In DNA, the CDR3 is TGTGCCAGCAGCTTACAGGGGCACGAGCAGTACTTC.

The chain couples TRBV7-9 to TRBJ2-7; TRBD2 matches at 8 bases. The germline V gene has CDR1 SEHNR and CDR2 FQNEAQ (reference sequence). The J segment lost 7 bases and the V segment lost 1 base, leaving 12 bases of the junction unmatched. The CDR3 contains 16 residues. In nucleotides, the CDR3 is TGTGCCAGCAGCTTAGATTCGGGGCTAGCGGGTCTTGAGCAGTACTTC. Residues: CASSLDSGLAGLEQYF.

The gene calls are TRBV6-5 and TRBJ1-4; possibly TRBD1 for D (5 bases). The CDR3 consists of 15 residues. V shed 8 bases and J shed 0 bases, with 13 bases lying between them. Germline loops: CDR1 MNHEY, CDR2 SVGAGI. CDR3 residues: CASGGGFSTNEKLFF. In DNA, the CDR3 is TGTGCCAGCGGCGGGGGTTTCTCAACTAATGAAAAACTGTTTTTT.

This clonotype was seen a handful of times. The gene calls are TRBV2 and TRBJ2-7; 11 bases fit TRBD2. Germline loops: CDR1 SNHLY, CDR2 FYNNEI. Trimming at V came to 6 bases and at J to 3 bases, leaving 7 bases not matched to a gene. CDR3 length: 15 amino acids. In DNA, the CDR3 is TGTGCCAGCAGGACGACTAGCGGGAATCTCTACGAGCAGTACTTC. Translating it yields CASRTTSGNLYEQYF. The full variable domain, completed using reference TRBV2 and TRBJ2-7, is EPEVTQTPSHQVTQMGQEVILRCVPISNHLYFYWYRQILGQKVEFLVSFYNNEISEKSEIFDDQFSVERPDGSNFTLKIRSTKLEDSAMYFCASRTTSGNLYEQYFGPGTRLTVT.

The chain carries TRBV7-2 and TRBJ1-6, with D possibly matching TRBD1 (5 bases). The CDR3 runs to 14 residues. V was trimmed by 4 bases and J by 11 bases, leaving 15 bases between them. Per the germline V gene, CDR1 is SGHTA and CDR2 is FQGNSA. The CDR3 sequence is CASSSRQGPPPLHF. The CDR3 region has the DNA TGTGCCAGCAGCTCCCGGCAGGGCCCGCCACCCCTCCACTTT.

V and J are TRBV5-4 and TRBJ2-7; TRBD2 aligns across 8 bases. The CDR3 runs 15 residues. The V gene's germline CDR1 is SGHNT and CDR2 YYREEE (reference sequence). The V segment lost 4 bases and the J segment 9 bases; nucleotides outside the gene matches: 15. The DNA of the CDR3 is TGTGCCAGCAGCCCTGGTAATAGCGGGATCGGGGGGCAGTACTTC. Protein product: CASSPGNSGIGGQYF.

The rearrangement uses TRBV24-1 and TRBJ2-5, with a weak D call TRBD2 (7 bases). V was shortened by 1 base and J by 6 bases, with 14 bases between the two germline ends. Germline values: CDR1 KGHDR, CDR2 SFDVKD. The CDR3 is 15 residues long. DNA of the CDR3: TGTGCCACCAGTGATTTTTTAGGGGGGGCTAAGACCCAGTACTTC. Protein product: CATSDFLGGAKTQYF.

This clonotype has only one observation. The chain combines TRBV7-6 with TRBJ2-3, with D uncertain. V lost 0 bases to trimming and J lost 3 bases, with 7 bases between them. The CDR3 runs to 14 residues. In germline, CDR1 is SGHVS, CDR2 FNYEAQ. The CDR3: CASSLAAITDTQYF. In DNA form, the CDR3 reads TGTGCCAGCAGCTTAGCAGCGATTACAGATACGCAGTATTTT. The variable domain in full, with the rest retrieved from reference TRBV7-6 and TRBJ2-3, is GAGVSQSPRYKVTKRGQDVALRCDPISGHVSLYWYRQALGQGPEFLTYFNYEAQQDKSGLPNDRFSAERPEGSISTLTIQRTEQRDSAMYRCASSLAAITDTQYFGPGTRLTVL.

This rearrangement joins TRBV24-1 to TRBJ2-1; 7 positions match TRBD1. The CDR3 spans 16 residues. Losses at the gene ends were 3 bases for V and 6 bases for J; bases not matched to a gene: 10. Germline loops: CDR1 KGHDR, CDR2 SFDVKD. CDR3 sequence: CATSDRTGVGINEQFF. CDR3 nucleotides: TGTGCCACCAGTGATCGGACAGGCGTCGGGATCAATGAGCAGTTCTTC.

The genes are TRBV5-6 and TRBJ1-6; tentative D call: TRBD1 (5 bases). The CDR3 has 14 amino acids. Germline CDR1 SGHDT, CDR2 YYEEEE. V was trimmed by 3 bases and J by 9 bases, leaving 13 bases between them. CDR3 sequence (DNA): TGTGCCAGCAGCTCTGGCAGGGATTTTTCACCCCTCCACTTT. This encodes CASSSGRDFSPLHF.

CDR3 protein: CASRETGTGLGEQYF. In DNA, the CDR3 is TGCGCCAGCAGAGAGACCGGGACAGGTTTAGGCGAGCAGTACTTC. The chain recombines TRBV5-1 with TRBJ2-7, with 8 bases lining up with TRBD1. V lost 5 bases to trimming and J lost 6 bases; unmatched junction nucleotides: 13. Germline values: CDR1 SGHRS, CDR2 YFSETQ. This CDR3 is built from 15 residues.

CDR3 loop: CASSPMSNQPQHF. DNA of the CDR3: TGTGCCAGCAGTCCTATGAGCAATCAGCCCCAGCATTTT. This chain connects TRBV6-5 to TRBJ1-5; no clear D gene. V was pared by 5 bases and J by 1 base, with 6 bases between. This CDR3 contains 13 residues. CDR1 is MNHEY and CDR2 is SVGAGI in the germline V gene.

The chain recombines TRBV7-2 with TRBJ1-2, with D possibly TRBD1 on 6 matching bases. The V gene's germline CDR1 is SGHTA and CDR2 FQGNSA. The ends were cut back, 1 base at V and 7 bases at J, with 16 bases in the middle. The CDR3 totals 15 residues. CDR3: CASSLVSDSLSGYTF. In DNA form, the CDR3 reads TGTGCCAGCAGCTTAGTCTCGGACAGTCTGAGTGGCTACACCTTC.

V is TRBV2 and J is TRBJ2-3; D unresolved. CDR3 size: 12 residues. Germline V gives CDR1 SNHLY, CDR2 FYNNEI. The V end was cut by 10 bases, the J end by 0 bases, with 8 bases between. DNA of the CDR3: TGTGCCAAGGAGAGTAGCACAGATACGCAGTATTTT. This encodes CAKESSTDTQYF.